This T cell receptor (beta chain) was sequenced in a study of shared clonotypes between healthy human individuals. General study results and limits: It was only blood that was sampled, and tissue repertoires likely differ.

The unsorted samples had 100 million or so PBMCs used for genomic DNA. The CDR3 covers 15 residues. Looked up from germline, CDR1 is SGHRS and CDR2 is YFSETQ. V lost 4 bases, J lost 2 bases, and 16 bases lay in between. For this clone: Its antigen is still unknown.

Profiling relied on immunoSEQ multiplex PCR, and the TCRdb table lists in-frame clones only, not all of them. The sample lists about 480,000 clones, roughly 79% occurring once. The sample consisted of PBMCs. This rearrangement joins TRBV5-1 to TRBJ2-7, with D tentatively TRBD1 (5 bases). This clonotype was obtained from a woman aged 35 to 49 in good health. Some clones in this sample may be carry-over from other donors' samples. The CDR3 sequence is CASSTDTYGPYEQYF. CDR3 in DNA: TGCGCCAGCAGCACGGACACCTATGGCCCCTACGAGCAGTACTTC.